Here is one TCR beta chain with its context. V was shortened by 2 bases and J by 7 bases, with 8 bases between the two germline ends. The CDR3 has 12 amino acids. The V gene's germline CDR1 is MNHNY and CDR2 SVGAGI (reference sequence). The data stem from a study of T cell changes during pregnancy in multiple sclerosis. TCRdb keeps only in-frame clones here, not all; method: immunoSEQ multiplex PCR. The sample has 35,000 to 50,000 clones, approximately 92% seen once. The receptor's source is a female donor in good health, enrolled as a control in a pregnancy study. Sequenced material: CD4+ T cells from peripheral blood mononuclear cells, taken after pregnancy. The chain is built from TRBV6-6 and TRBJ2-5; perhaps TRBD2 as D (6 bases). CDR3 loop: CASSYTEGTQYF. DNA for the CDR3: TGTGCCAGCAGTTACACGGAGGGGACCCAGTACTTC.